A selection of T cell receptor beta chains follows, all from one sample in a study of blood T cell repertoires in COVID-19. Data came from immunoSEQ multiplex PCR; TCRdb stores just in-frame clones and leaves some out. This table has roughly 25,000 clones, around 67% appearing once. The sample taken for sequencing was peripheral blood. The receptors were sampled from a man in his sixties with active or convalescent COVID-19. Each CDR3 is given with its conserved first and last residue. A D gene is named only where the DNA matches it firmly. Size values are once, few and many counts, or a class for expanded clones, and some rows have none.

CDR3 | DNA | J | D | V | size
CSVEGTSGYNNEQFF | TGCAGCGTTGAAGGTACTAGCGGGTACAACAATGAGCAGTTCTTC | TRBJ2-1 | TRBD2 | TRBV29-1 | NA
CASSSGTGRANYGYTF | TGTGCCAGCAGCTCCGGGACAGGGAGAGCTAACTATGGCTACACCTTC | TRBJ1-2 | TRBD1 | TRBV3-1/TRBV3-2 | few
CAWGTGHVNVLTF | TGTGCCTGGGGTACGGGACACGTCAACGTCCTGACTTTC | TRBJ2-6 | NA | TRBV30 | NA
CASSYPLAGGISNEQFF | TGTGCCAGCAGTTACCCACTAGCGGGGGGTATTAGCAATGAGCAGTTCTTC | TRBJ2-1 | TRBD2 | TRBV6-2/TRBV6-3 | NA
CASSSATSRVTGELFF | TGTGCCAGCAGCTCAGCCACCTCGAGGGTCACCGGGGAGCTGTTTTTT | TRBJ2-2 | NA | TRBV7-8 | NA
CASSLFGTPSYEQYF | TGCGCCAGCAGCTTGTTTGGGACACCCTCCTACGAGCAGTACTTC | TRBJ2-7 | NA | TRBV5-1 | NA
CASSSQANTEAFF | TGTGCCAGCAGTTCCCAGGCGAACACTGAAGCTTTCTTT | TRBJ1-1 | NA | TRBV6-5 | NA
CASRRTGLFDGYTF | TGTGCCAGTAGAAGGACAGGGCTGTTTGATGGCTACACCTTC | TRBJ1-2 | TRBD1 | TRBV19 | once
CASSLLGQAYEQYF | TGTGCCAGCAGCTTATTGGGACAAGCCTACGAGCAGTACTTC | TRBJ2-7 | NA | TRBV7-3 | few
CASSLRSGGAEKLFF | TGTGCCAGCAGCTTGAGGTCAGGGGGAGCTGAAAAACTGTTTTTT | TRBJ1-4 | TRBD1 | TRBV5-6 | few
CASSLRLAGTGELFF | TGCGCCAGCAGCTTGAGACTAGCGGGCACCGGGGAGCTGTTTTTT | TRBJ2-2 | TRBD2 | TRBV5-1 | few
CAISESGTGGGEETQYF | TGTGCCATCAGTGAGTCTGGGACAGGGGGCGGCGAAGAGACCCAGTACTTC | TRBJ2-5 | TRBD1 | TRBV10-3 | few
CASSFQREGSEQYF | TGTGCCAGCAGTTTCCAGCGGGAAGGCTCGGAGCAGTACTTC | TRBJ2-7 | TRBD2 | TRBV27 | NA
CASSLVTDGANVLTF | TGTGCCAGCAGCTTAGTTACAGACGGGGCCAACGTCCTGACTTTC | TRBJ2-6 | NA | TRBV11-1 | few
CASSPRARTGGTDTQYF | TGTGCCAGCAGCCCCCGCGCGCGGACAGGGGGCACAGATACGCAGTATTTT | TRBJ2-3 | TRBD1 | TRBV27 | NA
CATSRDPGGTEAFF | TGTGCCACCAGCAGAGATCCGGGGGGCACTGAAGCTTTCTTT | TRBJ1-1 | NA | TRBV15 | NA
CASSFQKGELFF | TGTGCCAGCAGTTTCCAGAAGGGGGAGCTGTTTTTT | TRBJ2-2 | NA | TRBV27 | NA
CASSVGLGQGSTEAFF | TGTGCCAGCAGCGTAGGATTGGGGCAGGGGAGCACTGAAGCTTTCTTT | TRBJ1-1 | NA | TRBV9 | NA
CASSEAQENYGYTF | TGTGCCAGCAGTGAAGCACAGGAAAACTATGGCTACACCTTC | TRBJ1-2 | NA | TRBV6-1 | medium-sized
CASSWGVGEQYF | TGTGCCAGCAGCTGGGGCGTCGGCGAGCAGTACTTC | TRBJ2-7 | NA | TRBV5-8 | NA
CASSSRQGALTNYGYTF | TGTGCCAGCAGCTCTAGACAGGGGGCCTTAACTAACTATGGCTACACCTTC | TRBJ1-2 | TRBD1 | TRBV5-6 | NA
CASSLGTGKGGTDTQYF | TGTGCCAGTAGTCTCGGGACAGGGAAGGGGGGCACAGATACGCAGTATTTT | TRBJ2-3 | TRBD1 | TRBV19 | few
CASSTGTGVNQPQHF | TGTGCCAGCAGTACCGGGACAGGGGTTAATCAGCCCCAGCATTTT | TRBJ1-5 | TRBD1 | TRBV6-5 | NA
CASSTGQNTEAFF | TGTGCCAGCAGTACAGGGCAGAACACTGAAGCTTTCTTT | TRBJ1-1 | NA | TRBV2 | NA
CASSHSGLAGTHSVTQYF | TGTGCCAGCAGCCACTCGGGACTAGCGGGGACCCACAGTGTTACGCAGTATTTT | TRBJ2-3 | TRBD2 | TRBV3-1/TRBV3-2 | few
CASSSLGLRTYGYTF | TGTGCCAGCAGCTCCCTTGGACTTCGGACCTATGGCTACACCTTC | TRBJ1-2 | NA | TRBV11-2 | NA
CASSESYYAPGQMGTGELFF | TGCGCCAGCAGTGAGTCCTATTACGCCCCGGGACAGATGGGAACCGGGGAGCTGTTTTTT | TRBJ2-2 | TRBD1 | TRBV10-1 | few
CASSFGQGHEKLFF | TGTGCCAGCAGCTTCGGACAGGGTCATGAAAAACTGTTTTTT | TRBJ1-4 | TRBD1 | TRBV7-8 | medium-sized
CASTKRLAGWADTQYF | TGTGCCAGTACCAAGAGACTAGCGGGATGGGCAGATACGCAGTATTTT | TRBJ2-3 | TRBD2 | TRBV19 | NA
CAWTRYPARGGYTF | TGTGCCTGGACGCGTTATCCTGCCAGGGGTGGCTACACCTTC | TRBJ1-2 | NA | TRBV30 | NA
CASTQTRGGEQFF | TGTGCCAGTACCCAAACTAGAGGTGGCGAGCAGTTCTTC | TRBJ2-1 | NA | TRBV19 | NA
CASSTTGWRWKAFF | TGTGCCAGCAGTACTACAGGGTGGAGGTGGAAAGCTTTCTTT | TRBJ1-1 | NA | TRBV6-5 | few
CASSYRTGDGGYTF | TGCGCCAGCAGTTATAGGACAGGGGATGGCGGCTACACCTTC | TRBJ1-2 | TRBD1 | TRBV5-1 | NA
CASSPSSGGAIQETQYF | TGTGCCAGCAGCCCTTCTAGCGGGGGCGCGATCCAAGAGACCCAGTACTTC | TRBJ2-5 | TRBD2 | TRBV11-3 | NA
CASSISQRVDEQFF | TGTGCCAGTAGTATATCCCAGCGGGTAGATGAGCAGTTCTTC | TRBJ2-1 | NA | TRBV19 | NA
CSVQRDSSPSNYGYTF | TGCAGCGTCCAGAGGGACAGTTCCCCATCTAACTATGGCTACACCTTC | TRBJ1-2 | TRBD1 | TRBV29-1 | once
CACRLALTCSWNSPLHF | TGTGCATGTCGCTTAGCGCTAACGTGTTCGTGGAATTCACCCCTCCACTTT | TRBJ1-6 | NA | TRBV12-2 | NA
CASSPKPGLASNEQFF | TGTGCCAGCAGCCCTAAACCGGGACTAGCGTCCAATGAGCAGTTCTTC | TRBJ2-1 | TRBD2 | TRBV5-4 | few
CAWSLGLAGGQPTTDTQYF | TGTGCCTGGAGTCTAGGACTAGCGGGAGGGCAGCCAACCACAGATACGCAGTATTTT | TRBJ2-3 | TRBD2 | TRBV30 | few
CASSLVGANSPLHF | TGCGCCAGCAGCTTGGTGGGCGCTAATTCACCCCTCCACTTT | TRBJ1-6 | NA | TRBV5-1 | medium-sized
CASSEATGPYGYTF | TGTGCCAGCAGTGAAGCGACAGGACCCTATGGCTACACCTTC | TRBJ1-2 | NA | TRBV6-1 | few
CASSYPGQGYNEQFF | TGTGCCAGCAGCTACCCGGGACAGGGATACAATGAGCAGTTCTTC | TRBJ2-1 | TRBD1 | TRBV7-3 | NA
CASSPRGGLAFF | TGTGCCAGCAGCCCCCGTGGGGGACTAGCTTTCTTT | TRBJ1-1 | NA | TRBV7-9 | once
CASSEALAGWDNEQFF | TGTGCCAGCAGTGAAGCGCTGGCGGGGTGGGACAATGAGCAGTTCTTC | TRBJ2-1 | NA | TRBV2 | NA
CASSGTTLYGYTF | TGTGCCAGCAGCGGGACTACACTCTATGGCTACACCTTC | TRBJ1-2 | NA | TRBV2 | NA
CASSTLAGEGEQFF | TGTGCCAGCAGCACTCTAGCGGGGGAGGGGGAGCAGTTCTTC | TRBJ2-1 | TRBD2 | TRBV7-6 | NA
CASSLVPEGYNEQFF | TGCGCCAGCAGCTTGGTTCCAGAGGGCTACAATGAGCAGTTCTTC | TRBJ2-1 | NA | TRBV5-1 | few
CASSYGTGTKTQYF | TGTGCCAGCAGTTACGGGACAGGGACGAAGACCCAGTACTTC | TRBJ2-5 | TRBD1 | TRBV6-5 | NA
CASSPRTSGRDHEQFF | TGTGCCAGTAGTCCCCGGACTAGCGGGAGGGACCATGAGCAGTTCTTC | TRBJ2-1 | TRBD2 | TRBV19 | once
CASSQEDYNEQFF | TGTGCCAGCTCACAGGAGGACTACAATGAGCAGTTCTTC | TRBJ2-1 | NA | TRBV18 | NA
CASSQSAGYNSPLHF | TGTGCCAGTAGCCAGTCAGCGGGCTATAATTCACCCCTCCACTTT | TRBJ1-6 | NA | TRBV19 | NA
CASSLDHGELFF | TGTGCCAGCAGCTTAGATCACGGGGAGCTGTTTTTT | TRBJ2-2 | NA | TRBV7-8 | once
CASSKMDRQETQYF | TGTGCCAGTAGCAAAATGGACAGGCAAGAGACCCAGTACTTC | TRBJ2-5 | TRBD1 | TRBV19 | NA
CASSYSVRGRNTEAFF | TGTGCCAGCAGTTACTCGGTACGTGGGAGGAACACTGAAGCTTTCTTT | TRBJ1-1 | NA | TRBV6-5 | NA
CATSDSADTQYF | TGTGCCACCAGTGATTCGGCAGATACGCAGTATTTT | TRBJ2-3 | NA | TRBV24-1 | NA
CASSLAEGNSPLHF | TGTGCCAGCAGCTTAGCGGAGGGTAATTCACCCCTCCACTTT | TRBJ1-6 | NA | TRBV7-9 | NA
CASSRRQGGTGELFF | TGTGCCAGTAGTAGGAGGCAGGGAGGAACCGGGGAGCTGTTTTTT | TRBJ2-2 | NA | TRBV19 | NA
CASSEDPPGRANTEAFF | TGTGCCAGCAGTGAAGATCCTCCCGGCAGGGCGAACACTGAAGCTTTCTTT | TRBJ1-1 | NA | TRBV2 | NA
CASSPPSGRRGTYGYTF | TGTGCCAGCAGCCCTCCCAGTGGTCGGCGAGGCACCTATGGCTACACCTTC | TRBJ1-2 | NA | TRBV3-1/TRBV3-2 | NA